A selection of T cell receptor beta chains follows, all from one sample in a study of tumor-infiltrating lymphocytes in localized non-small cell lung cancer. Using immunoSEQ multiplex PCR, the repertoire was profiled, and TCRdb retains in-frame clones only, with some absent. Of approximately 15,000 clones in the sample, 80% are singletons; the top ten hold over 9%. The sample consisted of uninvolved lung tissue not adjacent to the tumor. The receptors shown here come from a human donor with non-small cell lung cancer. CDR3s include the opening cysteine and the closing phenylalanine or tryptophan. The D gene is left open where the match is weak. The size entry is marked missing in some rows and otherwise reads once, few, many or a size class.

D gene: TRBD1
V gene: TRBV11-2
clone size: -
CDR3 length: 14
J gene: TRBJ2-2
CDR3 protein: CASSSGQMSGELFF
CDR3 DNA: TGTGCCAGCAGCTCGGGACAGATGTCCGGGGAGCTGTTTTTT

D gene: -
V gene: TRBV19
clone size: -
CDR3 length: 15
J gene: TRBJ2-7
CDR3 protein: CASSIGRAPPYEQYF
CDR3 DNA: TGTGCCAGTAGTATAGGGCGGGCGCCACCCTACGAGCAGTACTTC

D gene: -
V gene: TRBV6-5
clone size: few
CDR3 length: 13
J gene: TRBJ2-7
CDR3 protein: CASSSSPRREQYF
CDR3 DNA: TGTGCCAGCAGTTCCTCTCCTAGACGCGAGCAGTACTTC

D gene: TRBD2
V gene: TRBV5-5
clone size: -
CDR3 length: 15
J gene: TRBJ2-1
CDR3 protein: CASSLGRRENDEQFF
CDR3 DNA: TGTGCCAGCAGCTTGGGGCGGCGGGAGAATGATGAGCAGTTCTTC

D gene: TRBD1
V gene: TRBV7-9
clone size: few
CDR3 length: 13
J gene: TRBJ2-7
CDR3 protein: CASSGRGRGEQYF
CDR3 DNA: TGTGCCAGCTCCGGCAGGGGGCGGGGAGAGCAGTACTTC

D gene: TRBD1
V gene: TRBV10-3
clone size: few
CDR3 length: 16
J gene: TRBJ2-7
CDR3 protein: CAISEVGDRSSYEQYF
CDR3 DNA: TGTGCCATCAGTGAGGTCGGGGACAGGAGCTCCTACGAGCAGTACTTC

D gene: -
V gene: TRBV9
clone size: -
CDR3 length: 17
J gene: TRBJ2-7
CDR3 protein: CASSPPGRTVCTYEQYF
CDR3 DNA: TGTGCCAGCAGCCCCCCGGGCAGGACGGTATGCACCTACGAGCAGTACTTC

D gene: TRBD2
V gene: TRBV7-8
clone size: -
CDR3 length: 18
J gene: TRBJ2-1
CDR3 protein: CASSFGRAGGLYHNEQFF
CDR3 DNA: TGTGCCAGCAGCTTTGGTCGAGCGGGAGGGCTTTATCACAATGAGCAGTTCTTC

D gene: -
V gene: TRBV7-2
clone size: -
CDR3 length: 14
J gene: TRBJ1-1
CDR3 protein: CASSLVSSLTEAFF
CDR3 DNA: TGTGCCAGCAGCTTAGTGTCTTCGCTCACTGAAGCTTTCTTT

D gene: -
V gene: TRBV7-3
clone size: -
CDR3 length: 13
J gene: TRBJ1-5
CDR3 protein: CASSLKGGQPQHF
CDR3 DNA: TGTGCCAGCAGCTTAAAGGGCGGCCAGCCCCAGCATTTT

D gene: -
V gene: TRBV29-1
clone size: few
CDR3 length: 13
J gene: TRBJ1-1
CDR3 protein: CSVEGQQNTEAFF
CDR3 DNA: TGCAGCGTGGAAGGCCAACAGAACACTGAAGCTTTCTTT